Shown below are 27 T cell receptor beta chains from a single sample sequenced in a study of cytomegalovirus exposure and HLA in healthy donors. PCR involved 60 Vbeta and 13 Jbeta primers. The data were produced by immunoSEQ multiplex PCR, yet TCRdb's version contains in-frame clones alone and is incomplete. There are about 150,000 clones in the sample; around 86% occur only once, and about 2% lies in the top ten. Sequencing input: PBMCs. Receptors originate from a male donor in good health and CMV-seronegative.

This clone was seen only a few times. The chain uses TRBV10-3 and TRBJ2-3, with TRBD2 matching 8 bases. This CDR3 comprises 14 residues. V was pared by 5 bases and J by 2 bases, with 3 bases of the junction left unmatched. In germline, CDR1 is ENHRY, CDR2 SYGVKD. CDR3 nucleotide sequence: TGTGCCATCAGTATAGCGGGGTCCACAGATACGCAGTATTTT. Amino acid sequence: CAISIAGSTDTQYF.

The CDR3, as DNA: TGTGCCAGCAGCCCCTACGGGCTACAGGACTATGGCTACACCTTC. Amino acid sequence: CASSPYGLQDYGYTF. The chain combines TRBV7-8 with TRBJ1-2; D may be TRBD1 (5 bases). This CDR3 has 15 amino acids. CDR1 is SGHVS, CDR2 FQNEAQ, per germline. Trimming took 5 bases from V and 3 from J, leaving 16 bases between them.

The V call is TRBV7-9, the J call TRBJ2-1, with D maybe TRBD2 (6 bases). CDR1 and CDR2 (germline): SEHNR, FQNEAQ (reference sequence). V lost 5 bases to trimming and J lost 0 bases, with 11 bases between them. The CDR3 length is 15 residues. The chain's CDR3 is CASSPRGTSYNEQFF. CDR3 bases: TGTGCCAGCAGCCCCCGCGGGACCTCCTACAATGAGCAGTTCTTC.

This sequence joins TRBV2 and TRBJ2-3, with 8 bases fitting TRBD1. The trim removed 3 bases at V and 5 bases at J, leaving 4 bases unmatched. This CDR3 spans 14 amino acids. Germline V CDR1 and CDR2: SNHLY, FYNNEI. Written as DNA, the CDR3 is TGTGCCAGCAGTGAGACAGGGGCGGGAGATACGCAGTATTTT. Its protein is CASSETGAGDTQYF. The full variable domain, its missing parts supplied by reference TRBV2 and TRBJ2-3, is EPEVTQTPSHQVTQMGQEVILRCVPISNHLYFYWYRQILGQKVEFLVSFYNNEISEKSEIFDDQFSVERPDGSNFTLKIRSTKLEDSAMYFCASSETGAGDTQYFGPGTRLTVL.

The gene calls are TRBV6-1 and TRBJ1-2, with unresolved D. Trimming took off 1 base at V and 0 bases at J, with 9 bases between the two ends. Germline loops: CDR1 MNHNS, CDR2 SASEGT. The CDR3 length is 15 residues. The CDR3 sequence: CASSEVAVSNYGYTF. CDR3 in DNA: TGTGCCAGCAGTGAAGTGGCCGTTTCTAACTATGGCTACACCTTC.

The table lists this clone with a count of one. The rearrangement joins TRBV9 to TRBJ1-6; D is unclear. V gave up 0 bases and J gave up 5 bases, with 15 bases separating them. CDR3 size: 17 residues. CDR1 and CDR2 (germline): SGDLS, YYNGEE. Written as DNA, the CDR3 is TGTGCCAGCAGCGTAGACGGAGGCGGAGTGGATAATTCACCCCTCCACTTT. Its protein is CASSVDGGGVDNSPLHF.

CDR3 bases: TGTGCCAGCAGCTTAGGGGTCGGGTACGAGCAGTACTTC. This translates into CASSLGVGYEQYF. The chain is built from TRBV7-2 and TRBJ2-7; D unclear. The CDR3 has 13 residues. CDR1 is SGHTA, CDR2 FQGNSA, per germline. V was pared by 1 base and J by 4 bases, with 8 bases between.

This chain connects TRBV7-8 to TRBJ1-5, with 8 bases matching TRBD1. The CDR3 contains 16 residues. The junction had 12 bases not matched to a gene; V was cut back by 7 bases and J by 4 bases. Per germline, CDR1 SGHVS and CDR2 FQNEAQ. The CDR3 DNA sequence: TGTGCCAGCACCCTAGGGGGCAGGGGGCAAAATCAGCCCCAGCATTTT. It is translated as CASTLGGRGQNQPQHF. Full variable domain (outside the CDR3, taken from reference TRBV7-8 and TRBJ1-5): GAGVSQSPRYKVAKRGQDVALRCDPISGHVSLFWYQQALGQGPEFLTYFQNEAQLDKSGLPSDRFFAERPEGSVSTLKIQRTQQEDSAVYLCASTLGGRGQNQPQHFGDGTRLSIL.

The chain joins TRBV2 to TRBJ1-2; TRBD1 agrees at 7 bases. Unmatched junction bases numbered 8, after V lost 6 bases and J lost 7 bases. The CDR3 loop spans 13 amino acids. CDR1 is SNHLY, CDR2 FYNNEI, per germline. The CDR3 DNA follows: TGTGCCAGCAGCGGGGGACAGCTCTCTGGCTACACCTTC. Translated: CASSGGQLSGYTF.

The chain uses TRBV9 and TRBJ2-5; 7 bases map to TRBD2. CDR1 and CDR2 from the germline V gene are SGDLS and YYNGEE. The CDR3 length is 14 residues. The junction had 2 bases not matched to a gene; V was cut back by 2 bases and J by 1 base. CDR3 amino acids: CASSVGGSQETQYF. The CDR3 DNA reads TGTGCCAGCAGCGTCGGGGGGTCCCAAGAGACCCAGTACTTC.

The genes are TRBV18 and TRBJ1-1, with D hard to call. CDR1 and CDR2 (germline): KGHSH, LQKENI. Trimming shortened V by 2 bases and J by 8 bases, and 15 bases separated the two germline ends. The CDR3 loop spans 14 amino acids. CDR3: CASSPSDTPIEAFF. DNA of the CDR3: TGTGCCAGCTCACCATCCGACACCCCGATAGAAGCTTTCTTT.

The rearrangement uses TRBV6-1 and TRBJ2-5, with D possibly being TRBD1 (5 bases). Trimming left V 1 base short and J 5 bases short, with 8 bases between. The CDR3 is 13 residues long. Germline lookup yields CDR1 MNHNS and CDR2 SASEGT. CDR3 sequence (DNA): TGTGCCAGCAGTGAAGACCCAGGGGAGACCCAGTACTTC. Its translation is CASSEDPGETQYF.

The chain uses TRBV7-2 and TRBJ1-5, with TRBD1 matching 10 bases. Germline V gene data show CDR1 as SGHTA and CDR2 as FQGNSA. The CDR3 contains 15 residues. J lost 6 bases, V lost 1 base, and 3 bases had no gene match. The CDR3 DNA follows: TGTGCCAGCAGCTTAGTTGGGACAGGGGTTCAGCCCCAGCATTTT. It is translated as CASSLVGTGVQPQHF.

The gene calls are TRBV25-1 and TRBJ2-3, with a tentative D call TRBD1 (5 bases). This CDR3 contains 18 residues. CDR1 is MGHDK and CDR2 is SYGVNS in the germline V gene. Between the trimmed V and J ends, which lost 0 bases and 0 bases, there was a span of 16 bases. CDR3 nucleotides: TGTGCCAGCAGTGAATACCCCGGGCAGGGCCACAGCACAGATACGCAGTATTTT. Amino acids: CASSEYPGQGHSTDTQYF.

This chain connects TRBV2 to TRBJ1-2; 12 bases are a match to TRBD1. Germline values: CDR1 SNHLY, CDR2 FYNNEI. CDR3 length equals 14 residues. V gave up 5 bases and J gave up 7 bases; unmatched junction bases: 5. The CDR3 loop reads CASSPGTGGLGYTF. CDR3 DNA: TGTGCCAGCAGTCCCGGGACAGGGGGCCTTGGCTACACCTTC.

A few counts support this clone. V is TRBV7-9 and J is TRBJ1-2; 12 bases align to TRBD1. CDR3 length equals 18 residues. The ends lost 3 bases at V and 4 bases at J; junction bases unmatched: 12. Looked up from germline, CDR1 is SEHNR and CDR2 is FQNEAQ (reference sequence). The CDR3: CASSLNSGTGGAGYGYTF. CDR3 DNA: TGTGCCAGCAGCTTGAATTCCGGGACAGGGGGCGCAGGCTATGGCTACACCTTC.

The rearrangement links TRBV14 to TRBJ2-3; 11 positions match TRBD2. The germline gives CDR1 SGHDN, CDR2 FVKESK. This CDR3 region has 19 residues. The trim removed 4 bases at V and 0 bases at J, leaving 12 bases unmatched. For the CDR3, the DNA is TGTGCCAGCAGCCCGACTAGCGGGGTCTTTTATACTAGCACAGATACGCAGTATTTT. Translated: CASSPTSGVFYTSTDTQYF.

V usage is TRBV11-2 and J usage is TRBJ2-2; D gene unclear. This CDR3 spans 13 amino acids. Deletions cut 2 bases from V and 4 bases from J, with 5 bases between. Germline CDR1 SGHAT, CDR2 FQNNGV. This chain's CDR3 is CASSLPSTGELFF. CDR3 nucleotides: TGTGCCAGCAGCTTACCATCCACCGGGGAGCTGTTTTTT.

The genes are TRBV10-3 and TRBJ2-2; D uncertain. V was shortened by 4 bases and J by 0 bases, with 9 bases between the two germline ends. The CDR3 has 15 residues. Germline V gene lookup returns CDR1 ENHRY and CDR2 SYGVKD. The CDR3 loop is CAISVARPNTGELFF. The CDR3 nucleotides read TGTGCCATCAGTGTGGCGCGGCCGAACACCGGGGAGCTGTTTTTT.

The chain employs TRBV6-5 and TRBJ2-7; tentative D call: TRBD1 (6 bases). Looked up from germline, CDR1 is MNHEY and CDR2 is SVGAGI. Trimming left V 6 bases short and J 3 bases short, with 12 bases between. CDR3 size: 13 residues. CDR3 sequence (DNA): TGTGCCAGCAGGTACGGACAGCTCTACGAGCAGTACTTC. This codes for CASRYGQLYEQYF.

This chain connects TRBV10-3 to TRBJ2-7; TRBD1 matches at 9 bases. Germline loops: CDR1 ENHRY, CDR2 SYGVKD. V lost 4 bases and J lost 1; bases outside the gene matches: 11. The CDR3 sequence is 17 residues long. The CDR3, as DNA: TGTGCCATCAGTGTTTCATTGGGACAGGGCCCTTCCTACGAGCAGTACTTC. Its protein is CAISVSLGQGPSYEQYF.

This clone was counted a few times. The chain recombines TRBV5-4 with TRBJ2-6, with a tentative D call TRBD2 (6 bases). Germline lookup yields CDR1 SGHNT and CDR2 YYREEE (reference sequence). Trimming removed 2 bases from V and 2 bases from J, with 11 bases in between. The CDR3 extends over 16 amino acids. The CDR3 reads CASSLNRGAGANVLTF. CDR3 bases: TGTGCCAGCAGCTTAAATCGCGGGGCTGGGGCCAACGTCCTGACTTTC.

This clone appeared once. The rearrangement joins TRBV21-1 to TRBJ2-5; the D call in the table, TRBD1, was not verified against the DNA. TRBV21-1 is noted as a pseudogene. There are 20 residues in the CDR3. The CDR3 sequence is CASSRNRAHETGGRGETQYF. DNA for the CDR3: TGTGCCAGCAGCAGAAATCGGGCCCACGAGACAGGGGGAAGGGGGGAGACCCAGTACTTC.

The chain uses TRBV10-3 and TRBJ2-3; a possible D gene is TRBD1 (5 bases). The length of the CDR3 is 17 residues. Per germline, CDR1 ENHRY and CDR2 SYGVKD. Between the trimmed V and J ends, which lost 4 bases and 0 bases, there was a span of 17 bases. CDR3 protein: CAISASTGRFSTDTQYF. DNA for the CDR3: TGTGCCATCAGTGCCTCAACAGGCCGATTCAGCACAGATACGCAGTATTTT.

This clone turned up a few times. This chain links TRBV28 with TRBJ2-7; the D gene is possibly TRBD2 (7 bases). Between the trimmed V and J ends, which lost 6 bases and 9 bases, there was a span of 27 bases. Germline loops: CDR1 MDHEN, CDR2 SYDVKM. This CDR3 spans 16 amino acids. The CDR3 sequence is CASRINAGRGLSGQYF. The CDR3, as DNA: TGTGCCAGCAGAATCAACGCGGGGCGGGGGCTCTCGGGGCAGTACTTC.

The rearrangement links TRBV11-2 to TRBJ1-2; a possible D gene is TRBD1 (6 bases). The germline V and J ends were trimmed by 5 bases and 2 bases, with 12 bases remaining between them. There are 14 residues in the CDR3. Germline assignment: CDR1 SGHAT and CDR2 FQNNGV. The CDR3 reads CASSRTGTNYGYTF. The CDR3 coding sequence is TGTGCCAGCAGCCGCACAGGGACCAACTATGGCTACACCTTC. Based on the CDR3 plus reference TRBV11-2 and TRBJ1-2, the full variable domain is EAGVAQSPRYKIIEKRQSVAFWCNPISGHATLYWYQQILGQGPKLLIQFQNNGVVDDSQLPKDRFSAERLKGVDSTLKIQPAKLEDSAVYLCASSRTGTNYGYTFGSGTRLTVV.

The CDR3 coding sequence is TGTGCCAGCAGCGTAGAAGAGCTGAACACTGAAGCTTTCTTT. It codes for CASSVEELNTEAFF. J is TRBJ1-1 and V is TRBV9; no firm D call. This CDR3 is 14 amino acids long. V was trimmed by 0 bases and J by 0 bases, leaving 6 bases between them. CDR1 is SGDLS, CDR2 YYNGEE, per germline.